What follows describes a single TCR beta chain. As yet, its antigen is unknown. Primers for the PCR totalled 60 Vbeta and 13 Jbeta. Repertoires were generated with immunoSEQ multiplex PCR, while TCRdb's copy carries only in-frame clones and drops some. The data hold about 140,000 clones, with around 75% observed a single time. The source of the sample is a study of cytomegalovirus exposure and HLA in healthy donors. Study-level points and caveats: The likely origin of a cluster of highly shared sequence variants was a sequencing artifact. Analysis performed later showed TCR beta chains linked to HLA being more clonally expanded than equally common others. The study reported that TCR beta sequences accurately predicted HLA-A and HLA-B alleles in most subjects.

Germline assignment: CDR1 MDHEN and CDR2 SYDVKM. This CDR3 region has 15 residues. The chain links TRBV28 to TRBJ2-5; TRBD2 agrees at 9 bases. The DNA end is a closer match to TRBJ2-7, so the J assignment may be wrong. Sequencing was done on a sample of PBMCs. The sequence was obtained from a young man in good health and CMV-seronegative. This CDR3 reads CASSAPTSGSYEQYF. The DNA for the CDR3 is TGTGCCAGCAGCGCGCCGACTAGCGGTTCCTACGAGCAGTACTTC.